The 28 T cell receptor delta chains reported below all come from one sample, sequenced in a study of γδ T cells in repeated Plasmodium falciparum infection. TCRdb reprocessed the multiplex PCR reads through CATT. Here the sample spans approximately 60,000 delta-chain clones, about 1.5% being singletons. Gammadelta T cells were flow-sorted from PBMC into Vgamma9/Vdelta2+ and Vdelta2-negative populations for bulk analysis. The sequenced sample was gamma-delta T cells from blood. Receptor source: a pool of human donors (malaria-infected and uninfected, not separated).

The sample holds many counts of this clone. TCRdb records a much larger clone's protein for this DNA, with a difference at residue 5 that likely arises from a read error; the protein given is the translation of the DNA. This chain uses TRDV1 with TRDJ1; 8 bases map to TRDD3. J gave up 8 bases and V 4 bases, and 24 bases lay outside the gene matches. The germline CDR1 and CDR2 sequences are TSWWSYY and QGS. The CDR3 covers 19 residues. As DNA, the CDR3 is TGTGCTCTTGGGGGAGCGTCGAGTCCCAACTACTGGGGGGGCTACAAACTCATCTTT. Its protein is CALGGASSPNYWGGYKLIF.

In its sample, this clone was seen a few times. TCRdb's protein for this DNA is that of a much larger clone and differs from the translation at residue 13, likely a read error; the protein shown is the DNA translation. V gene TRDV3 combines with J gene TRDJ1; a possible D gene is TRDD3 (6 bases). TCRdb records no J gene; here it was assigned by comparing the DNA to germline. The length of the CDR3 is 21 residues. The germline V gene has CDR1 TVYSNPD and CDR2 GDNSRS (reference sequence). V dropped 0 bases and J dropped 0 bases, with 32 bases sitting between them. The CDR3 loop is CAFSGYSYPIPICQYTDKLIF. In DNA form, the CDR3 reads TGTGCCTTTAGTGGATACTCCTATCCTATACCGATCTGCCAGTACACCGATAAACTCATCTTT.

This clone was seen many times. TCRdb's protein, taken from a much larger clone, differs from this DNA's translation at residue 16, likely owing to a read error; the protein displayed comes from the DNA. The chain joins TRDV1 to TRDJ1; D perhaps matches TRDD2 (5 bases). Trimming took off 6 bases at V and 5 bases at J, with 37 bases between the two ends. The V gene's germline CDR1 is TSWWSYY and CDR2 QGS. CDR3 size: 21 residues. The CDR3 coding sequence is TGTGCTCTTGGTCCTAGGAGGTCCCGGGTCGACCCGACCTCGTACGCAGATAAACTCATCTTT. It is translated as CALGPRRSRVDPTSYADKLIF.

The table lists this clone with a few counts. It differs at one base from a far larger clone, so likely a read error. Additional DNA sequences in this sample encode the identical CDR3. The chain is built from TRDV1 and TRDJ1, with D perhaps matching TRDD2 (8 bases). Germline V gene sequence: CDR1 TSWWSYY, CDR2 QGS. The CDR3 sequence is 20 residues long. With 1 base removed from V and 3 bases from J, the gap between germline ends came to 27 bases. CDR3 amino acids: CALGEPSYGPWGPLADKLIF. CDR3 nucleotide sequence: TGTGCTCTTGGGGAACCTTCCTACGGACCCTGGGGGCCTTTGGCCGATAAACTCATCTTT.

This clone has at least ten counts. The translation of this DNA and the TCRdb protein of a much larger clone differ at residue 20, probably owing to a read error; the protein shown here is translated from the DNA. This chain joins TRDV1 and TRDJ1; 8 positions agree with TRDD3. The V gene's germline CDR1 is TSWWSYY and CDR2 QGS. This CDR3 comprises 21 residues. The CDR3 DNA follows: TGTGCTCTTGGGGAAAGGTATTTTAATACTATAAGGGATACGAGAGTGGTGAATCTCACCTTT. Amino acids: CALGERYFNTIRDTRVVNLTF.

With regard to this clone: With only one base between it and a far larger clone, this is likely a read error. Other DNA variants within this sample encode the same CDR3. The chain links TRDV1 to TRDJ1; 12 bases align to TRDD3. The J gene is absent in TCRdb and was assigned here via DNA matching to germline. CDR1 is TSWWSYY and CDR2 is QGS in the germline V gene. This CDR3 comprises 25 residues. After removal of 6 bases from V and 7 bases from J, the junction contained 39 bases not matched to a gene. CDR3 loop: CALGEFQRGPSEKNWGIPSNSKLIF. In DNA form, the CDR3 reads TGTGCTCTTGGAGAGTTCCAGAGGGGGCCTTCCGAAAAAAACTGGGGGATACCTTCCAACAGTAAACTCATCTTT.

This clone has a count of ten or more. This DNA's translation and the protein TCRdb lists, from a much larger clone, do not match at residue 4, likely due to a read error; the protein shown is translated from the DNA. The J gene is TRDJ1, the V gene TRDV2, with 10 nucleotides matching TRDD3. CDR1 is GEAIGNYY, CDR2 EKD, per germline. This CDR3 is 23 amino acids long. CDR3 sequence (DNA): TGTGCCTGTGGCACCGTTGGTAGCGCGGTAAAAGGGGGATACGCAGCCGCCACCGATAAACTCATCTTT. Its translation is CACGTVGSAVKGGYAAATDKLIF.

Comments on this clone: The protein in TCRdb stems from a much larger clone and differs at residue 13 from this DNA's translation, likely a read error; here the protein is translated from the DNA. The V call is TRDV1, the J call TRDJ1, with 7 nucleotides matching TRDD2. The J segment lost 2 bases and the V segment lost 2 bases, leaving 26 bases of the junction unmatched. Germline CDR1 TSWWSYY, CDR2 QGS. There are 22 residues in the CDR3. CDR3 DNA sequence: TGTGCTCTTGGGGAATCCTCTTCCTATCGATCGCTTACGGGTCCCCCTACCGATAAACTCATCTTT. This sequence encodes CALGESSSYRSLTGPPTDKLIF.

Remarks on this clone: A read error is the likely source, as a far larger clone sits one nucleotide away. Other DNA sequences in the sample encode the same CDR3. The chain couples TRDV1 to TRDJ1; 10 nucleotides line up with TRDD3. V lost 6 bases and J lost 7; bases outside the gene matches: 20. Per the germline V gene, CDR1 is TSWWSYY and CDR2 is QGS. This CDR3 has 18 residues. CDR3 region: CALGEPLRTGGSGGKLIF. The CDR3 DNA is TGTGCTCTTGGAGAGCCACTACGTACTGGGGGATCGGGCGGTAAACTCATCTTT.

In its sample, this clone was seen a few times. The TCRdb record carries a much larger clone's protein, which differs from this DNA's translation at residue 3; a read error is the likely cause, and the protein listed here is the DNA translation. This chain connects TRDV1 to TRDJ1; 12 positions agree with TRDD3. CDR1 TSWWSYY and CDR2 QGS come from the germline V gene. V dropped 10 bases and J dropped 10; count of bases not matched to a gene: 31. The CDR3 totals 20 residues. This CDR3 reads CAPGPIPSSLLGDTSAPLIF. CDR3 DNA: TGTGCTCCTGGCCCTATCCCTTCCTCACTACTGGGGGATACTTCGGCGCCACTCATCTTT.

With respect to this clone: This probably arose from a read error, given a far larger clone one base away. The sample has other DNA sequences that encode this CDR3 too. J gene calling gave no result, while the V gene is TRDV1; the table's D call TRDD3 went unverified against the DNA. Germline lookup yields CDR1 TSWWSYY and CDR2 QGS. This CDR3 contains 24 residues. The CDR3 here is CALGPTTFGRTGGYASLGGDKLIF. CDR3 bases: TGTGCTCTTGGGCCTACGACCTTCGGTCGTACTGGGGGATACGCGTCTTTGGGTGGGGATAAGCTCATCTTT.

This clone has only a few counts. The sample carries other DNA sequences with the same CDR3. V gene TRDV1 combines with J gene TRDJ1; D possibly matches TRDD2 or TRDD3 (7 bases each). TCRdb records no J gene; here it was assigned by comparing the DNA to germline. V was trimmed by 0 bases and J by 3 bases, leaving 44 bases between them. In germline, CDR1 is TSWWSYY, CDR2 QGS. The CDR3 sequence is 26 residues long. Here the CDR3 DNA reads TGTGCTCTTGGGGAACTCCCTTCCTCCATTTACTGGGGAATCCCCCTTATTATCTACCACGCCGATAAACTCATCTTT. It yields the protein CALGELPSSIYWGIPLIIYHADKLIF.

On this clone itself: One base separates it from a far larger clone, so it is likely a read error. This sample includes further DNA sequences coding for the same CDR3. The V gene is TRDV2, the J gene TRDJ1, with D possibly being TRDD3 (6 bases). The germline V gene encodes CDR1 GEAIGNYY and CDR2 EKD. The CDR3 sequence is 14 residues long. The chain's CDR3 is CACDTAGRRDKLIF. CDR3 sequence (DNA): TGTGCCTGTGACACCGCAGGGCGGAGGGATAAGCTCATCTTT.

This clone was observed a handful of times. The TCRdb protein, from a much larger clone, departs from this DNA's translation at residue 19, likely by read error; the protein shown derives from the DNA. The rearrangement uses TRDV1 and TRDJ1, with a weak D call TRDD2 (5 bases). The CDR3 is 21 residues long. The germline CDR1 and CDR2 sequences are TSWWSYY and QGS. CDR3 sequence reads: CALGELKPCRLILKYTDKHIF. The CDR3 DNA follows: TGTGCTCTTGGGGAACTCAAACCTTGCCGATTGATCCTAAAGTACACCGATAAACACATCTTT.

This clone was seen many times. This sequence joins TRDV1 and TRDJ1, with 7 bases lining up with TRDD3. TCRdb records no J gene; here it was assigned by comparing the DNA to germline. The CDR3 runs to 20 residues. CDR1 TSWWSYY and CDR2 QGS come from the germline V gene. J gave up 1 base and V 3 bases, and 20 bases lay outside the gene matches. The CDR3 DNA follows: TGTGCTCTTGGGGACTGGAGGGCTAGAAGAGGGGGATCTTCCACCGATAAACTCATCTTT. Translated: CALGDWRARRGGSSTDKLIF.

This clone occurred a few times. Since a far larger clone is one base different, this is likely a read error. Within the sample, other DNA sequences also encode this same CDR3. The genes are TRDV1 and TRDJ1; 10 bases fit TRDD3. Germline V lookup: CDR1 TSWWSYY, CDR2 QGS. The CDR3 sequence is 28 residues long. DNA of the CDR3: TGCGCTCTTGGGGAACTTGCCCGAAAAGGGCTTGGGGGATACCCCCTCGATTCCGGTACCCTTTACACCGATAAACTCATCTTT. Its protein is CALGELARKGLGGYPLDSGTLYTDKLIF.

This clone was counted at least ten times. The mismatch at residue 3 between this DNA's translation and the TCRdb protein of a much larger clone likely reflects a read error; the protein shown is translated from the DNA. The CDR3 DNA is TGTGCCTGCAGGCTACAGATCTGGGGATGGCCCTACACCGATAAACTCATCTTT. Protein: CACRLQIWGWPYTDKLIF. The chain is built from TRDV3 and TRDJ1, with D perhaps matching TRDD3 (6 bases). Looked up from germline, CDR1 is TVYSNPD and CDR2 is GDNSRS (reference sequence). The CDR3 runs to 18 residues. V shed 4 bases and J shed 0 bases, with 27 bases lying between them.

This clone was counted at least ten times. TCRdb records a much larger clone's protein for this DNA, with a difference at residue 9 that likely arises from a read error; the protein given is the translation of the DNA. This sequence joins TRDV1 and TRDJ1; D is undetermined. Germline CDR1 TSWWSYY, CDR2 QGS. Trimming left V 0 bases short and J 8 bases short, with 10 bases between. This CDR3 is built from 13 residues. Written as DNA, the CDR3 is TGTGCTCTTGGGGAACTAGTTTCCCACAAACTCATCTTT. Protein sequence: CALGELVSHKLIF.

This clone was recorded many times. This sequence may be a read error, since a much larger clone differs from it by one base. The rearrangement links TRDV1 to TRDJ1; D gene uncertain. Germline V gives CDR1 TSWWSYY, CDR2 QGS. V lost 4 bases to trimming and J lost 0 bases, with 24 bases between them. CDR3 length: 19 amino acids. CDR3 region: CALGGRINRSRRDTDKLIF. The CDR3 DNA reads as TGTGCTCTTGGGGGACGTATAAACCGCTCGCGTAGGGACACCGATAAACTCATCTTT.

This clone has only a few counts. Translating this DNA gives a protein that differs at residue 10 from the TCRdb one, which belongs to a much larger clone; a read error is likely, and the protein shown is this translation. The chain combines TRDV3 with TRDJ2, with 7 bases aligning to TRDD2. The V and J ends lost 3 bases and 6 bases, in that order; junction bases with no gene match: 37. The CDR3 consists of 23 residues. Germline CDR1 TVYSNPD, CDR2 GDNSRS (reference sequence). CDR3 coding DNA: TGTGCCTTCCGACTAATCAATTTGAGGGTGATTGGCCACTCCTTCCTCCTGGCAGCACAACTCTTCTTT. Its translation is CAFRLINLRVIGHSFLLAAQLFF. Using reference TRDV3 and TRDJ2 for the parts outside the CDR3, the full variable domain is CDKVTQSSPDQTVASGSEVVLLCTYDTVYSNPDLFWYRIRPDYSFQFVFYGDNSRSEGADFTQGRFSVKHILTQKAFHLVISPVRTEDSATYYCAFRLINLRVIGHSFLLAAQLFFGKGTQLIVEP.

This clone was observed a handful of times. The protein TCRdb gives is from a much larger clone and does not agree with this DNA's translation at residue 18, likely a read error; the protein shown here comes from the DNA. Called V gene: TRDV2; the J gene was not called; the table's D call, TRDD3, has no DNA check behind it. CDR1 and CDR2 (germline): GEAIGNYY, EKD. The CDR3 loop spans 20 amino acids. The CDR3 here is CACELSPTPYWGSYTDKPIF. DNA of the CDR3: TGTGCCTGTGAATTGAGTCCTACCCCGTACTGGGGGTCGTACACCGATAAACCCATCTTT.

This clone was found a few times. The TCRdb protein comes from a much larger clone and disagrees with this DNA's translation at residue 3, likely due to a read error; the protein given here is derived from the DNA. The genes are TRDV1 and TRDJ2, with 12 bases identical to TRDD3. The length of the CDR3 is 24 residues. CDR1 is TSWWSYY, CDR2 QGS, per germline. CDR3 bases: TGTGCTTTTGGGGAATCCCCCTTCCTACCTCACTCCCTCTGGGGGATACGGCTGACAGCACAACTCTTCTTT. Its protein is CAFGESPFLPHSLWGIRLTAQLFF.

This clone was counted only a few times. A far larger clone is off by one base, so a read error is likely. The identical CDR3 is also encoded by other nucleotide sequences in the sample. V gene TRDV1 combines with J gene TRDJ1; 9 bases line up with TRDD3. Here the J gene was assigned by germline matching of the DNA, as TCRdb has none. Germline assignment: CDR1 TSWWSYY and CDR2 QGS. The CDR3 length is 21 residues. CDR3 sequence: CALGLPFLPAGLGDRNRGLIF. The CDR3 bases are TGTGCCCTTGGGCTCCCGTTCCTACCAGCAGGTCTGGGGGATCGCAATCGGGGACTCATCTTT.

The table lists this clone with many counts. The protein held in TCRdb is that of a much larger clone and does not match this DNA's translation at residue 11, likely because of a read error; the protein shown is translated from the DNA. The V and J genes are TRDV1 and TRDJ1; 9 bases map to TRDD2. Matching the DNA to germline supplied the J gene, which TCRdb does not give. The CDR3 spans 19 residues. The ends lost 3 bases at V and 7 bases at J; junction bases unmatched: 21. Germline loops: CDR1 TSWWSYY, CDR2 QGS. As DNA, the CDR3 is TGTGCTCTTGGGGACGCAGGCCTTCCTACGCCTCCCCGAGTGGGTAAACTCATCTTT. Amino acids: CALGDAGLPTPPRVGKLIF.

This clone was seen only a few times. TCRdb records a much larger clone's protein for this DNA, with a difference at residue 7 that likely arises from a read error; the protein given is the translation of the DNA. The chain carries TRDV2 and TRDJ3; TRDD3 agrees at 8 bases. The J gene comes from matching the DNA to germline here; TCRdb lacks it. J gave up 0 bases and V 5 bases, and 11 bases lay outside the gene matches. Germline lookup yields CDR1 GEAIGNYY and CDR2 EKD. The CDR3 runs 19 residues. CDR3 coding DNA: TGTGCCTGTGCACTGGGGGGTAAACGAGGCTCCTGGGACACCCGACAGATGTTTTTC. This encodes CACALGGKRGSWDTRQMFF.

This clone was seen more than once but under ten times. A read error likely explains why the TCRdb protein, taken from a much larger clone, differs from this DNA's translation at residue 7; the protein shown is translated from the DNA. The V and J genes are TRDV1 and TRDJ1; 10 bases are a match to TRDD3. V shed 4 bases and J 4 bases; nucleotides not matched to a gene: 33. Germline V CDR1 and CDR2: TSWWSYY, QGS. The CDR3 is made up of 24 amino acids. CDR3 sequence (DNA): TGTGCTCTTGGGGTAAACCGTAGGGGGCCTCAACTGGGCTGGGGGATATTAAATCACGATAAACTCATCTTT. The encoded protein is CALGVNRRGPQLGWGILNHDKLIF.

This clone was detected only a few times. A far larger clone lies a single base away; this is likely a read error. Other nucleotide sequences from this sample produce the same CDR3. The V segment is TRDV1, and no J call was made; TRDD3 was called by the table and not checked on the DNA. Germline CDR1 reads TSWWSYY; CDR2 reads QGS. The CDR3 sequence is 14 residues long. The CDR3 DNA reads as TGTGCTCTTGGGGACCCTAGTGGCGGAATTAGACTCATCTTC. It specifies CALGDPSGGIRLIF.

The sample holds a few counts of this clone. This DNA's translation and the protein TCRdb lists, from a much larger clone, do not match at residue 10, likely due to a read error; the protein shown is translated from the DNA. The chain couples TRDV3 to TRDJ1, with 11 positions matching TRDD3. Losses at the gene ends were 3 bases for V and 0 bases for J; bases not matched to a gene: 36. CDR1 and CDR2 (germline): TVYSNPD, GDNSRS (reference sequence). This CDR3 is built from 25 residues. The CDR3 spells CAFPLSFHVIHSVLGDKEHTDKLIF. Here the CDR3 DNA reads TGTGCCTTCCCACTAAGCTTCCACGTTATACATTCGGTACTGGGGGATAAGGAGCACACCGATAAACTCATCTTT.